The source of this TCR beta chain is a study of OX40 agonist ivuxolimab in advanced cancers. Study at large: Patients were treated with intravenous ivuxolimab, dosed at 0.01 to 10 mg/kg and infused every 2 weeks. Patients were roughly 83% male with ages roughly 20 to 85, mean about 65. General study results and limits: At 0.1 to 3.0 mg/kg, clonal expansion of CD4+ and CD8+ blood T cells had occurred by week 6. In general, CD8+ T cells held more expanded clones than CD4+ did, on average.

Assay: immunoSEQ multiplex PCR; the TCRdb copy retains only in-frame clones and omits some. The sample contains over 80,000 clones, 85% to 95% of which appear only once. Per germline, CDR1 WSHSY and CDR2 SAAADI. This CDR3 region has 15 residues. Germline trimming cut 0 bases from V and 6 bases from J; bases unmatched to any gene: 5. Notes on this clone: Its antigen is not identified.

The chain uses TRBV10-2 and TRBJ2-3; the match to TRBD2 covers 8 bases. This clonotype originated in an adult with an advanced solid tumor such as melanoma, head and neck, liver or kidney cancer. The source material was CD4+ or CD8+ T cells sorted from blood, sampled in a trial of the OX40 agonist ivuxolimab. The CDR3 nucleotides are TGCGCCAGCAGTGAGTCAGCGGGGGCTAGGGATACGCAGTATTTT. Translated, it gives CASSESAGARDTQYF.